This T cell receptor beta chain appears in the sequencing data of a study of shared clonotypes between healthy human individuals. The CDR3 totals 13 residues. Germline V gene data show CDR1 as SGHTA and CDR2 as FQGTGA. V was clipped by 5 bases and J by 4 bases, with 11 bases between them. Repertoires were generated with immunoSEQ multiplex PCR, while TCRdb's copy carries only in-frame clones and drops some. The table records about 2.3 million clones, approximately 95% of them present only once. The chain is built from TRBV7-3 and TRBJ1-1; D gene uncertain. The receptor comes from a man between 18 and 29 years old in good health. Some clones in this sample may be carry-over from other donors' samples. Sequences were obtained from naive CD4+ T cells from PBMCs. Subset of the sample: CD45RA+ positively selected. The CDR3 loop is CASSPYHGTEAFF. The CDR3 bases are TGTGCCAGCAGCCCCTACCATGGCACTGAAGCTTTCTTT.